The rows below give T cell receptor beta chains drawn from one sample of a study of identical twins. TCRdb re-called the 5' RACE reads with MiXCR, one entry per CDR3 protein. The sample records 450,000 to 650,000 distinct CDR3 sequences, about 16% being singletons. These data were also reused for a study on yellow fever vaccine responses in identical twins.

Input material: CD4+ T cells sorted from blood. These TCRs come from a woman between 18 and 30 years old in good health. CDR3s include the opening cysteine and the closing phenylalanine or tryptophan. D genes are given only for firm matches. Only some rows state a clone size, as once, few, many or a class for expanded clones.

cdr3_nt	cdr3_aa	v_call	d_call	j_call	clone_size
TGCAGTGCGCGGGACAGGGGGTTTCGGAAGTTGAACACTGAAGCTTTCTTT	CSARDRGFRKLNTEAFF	TRBV20-1	TRBD1	TRBJ1-1	-
TGTGCCAGCAGCCGCCAGCTAGCGGGCTACAATGAGCAGTTCTTC	CASSRQLAGYNEQFF	TRBV6-1	TRBD2	TRBJ2-1	-
TGCGCCAGCAGCTTGGTTGGAGGGTCTGGCGAGCAGTACTTC	CASSLVGGSGEQYF	TRBV5-1	-	TRBJ2-7	few
TGCAGTGGGAACCGACAGGGTTTGAACACTGAAGCTTTCTTT	CSGNRQGLNTEAFF	TRBV20-1	TRBD1	TRBJ1-1	few
TGCAGCGTCCGACAGGGGATCGCTGAAGCTTTCTTT	CSVRQGIAEAFF	TRBV29-1	TRBD1	TRBJ1-1	-
TGCGCCAGCAGCTCGACGGGTAGGGACACCGGGGAGCTGTTTTTT	CASSSTGRDTGELFF	TRBV5-1	-	TRBJ2-2	few
TGTGCCACCAGCAGAGATAGGGCCCGCTCAGATACGCAGTATTTT	CATSRDRARSDTQYF	TRBV15	-	TRBJ2-3	many
TGTGCCTCCTCCCAAGATACCTTCTCTGGAAACACCATATATTTT	CASSQDTFSGNTIYF	TRBV3-1	-	TRBJ1-3	-
TGTGCCAGCAGCCAAGATTTTGGAGGGGCGAACACCGGGGAGCTGTTTTTT	CASSQDFGGANTGELFF	TRBV4-2	-	TRBJ2-2	-
TGTGCCAGCAGTTTATCAACGGATAACTATGGCTACACCTTC	CASSLSTDNYGYTF	TRBV27	-	TRBJ1-2	-
TGCGCCAGCAGCGTACGTCCGGACACCGGGGAGCTGTTTTTT	CASSVRPDTGELFF	TRBV5-1	-	TRBJ2-2	many
TGCGCCAGCAGCGGCCAGACAGTGAACACTGAAGCTTTCTTT	CASSGQTVNTEAFF	TRBV5-1	-	TRBJ1-1	-
TGTGCCAGCAGCGTAGCCATACTGAACACCGGGGAGCTGTTTTTT	CASSVAILNTGELFF	TRBV9	-	TRBJ2-2	few
TGTGCCAGCAGCTTGGGGCTAGCGGAGCAGTTCTTC	CASSLGLAEQFF	TRBV5-4	-	TRBJ2-1	few
TGTGCCAGCAGTGAGGGCAGCCTCTCCTACGAGCAGTACTTC	CASSEGSLSYEQYF	TRBV2	-	TRBJ2-7	few
TGTGCCAGCAGTTACGGGTTACTGGGGGGCACAGATACGCAGTATTTT	CASSYGLLGGTDTQYF	TRBV6-5	-	TRBJ2-3	-
TGTGCCAGCATCCCCGTCCTGGGACAGGGGAGCACAGATACGCAGTATTTT	CASIPVLGQGSTDTQYF	TRBV7-2	TRBD1	TRBJ2-3	-
TGTGCCAGCAGTTTAGACGGGACAGGGGCGAACGAGCAGTACTTC	CASSLDGTGANEQYF	TRBV12-3/TRBV12-4	TRBD1	TRBJ2-7	many
TGCAGTGCTAGATTCCGGGGGAGGAACACCGGGGAGCTGTTTTTT	CSARFRGRNTGELFF	TRBV20-1	-	TRBJ2-2	-
TGCAGCCCAATGGGCGGTGGGAACGAGCAGTACTTC	CSPMGGGNEQYF	TRBV20-1	-	TRBJ2-7	-
TGTGCCAGCAACGCCCCGACTAGCGGGAGTTACGAGCAGTACTTC	CASNAPTSGSYEQYF	TRBV7-9	TRBD2	TRBJ2-7	many
TGTGCCAGCAGTTTCGAGAAAGAGGGACTAGCGGGATATTATTCCTACAATGAGCAGTTCTTC	CASSFEKEGLAGYYSYNEQFF	TRBV28	TRBD2	TRBJ2-1	-
TGTGCCAGCAGGGCCAGTTACAGGGGAGGGTTTAATGAGCAGTTCTTC	CASRASYRGGFNEQFF	TRBV6-1	-	TRBJ2-1	-
TGCAGTGCTGAAGGGACAGGAGTTAACTATGGCTACACCTTC	CSAEGTGVNYGYTF	TRBV20-1	TRBD1	TRBJ1-2	few
TGTGCCAGCAGCTTAGGAGGCGGGACAGGGCAAGAGACCCAGTACTTC	CASSLGGGTGQETQYF	TRBV7-7	TRBD1	TRBJ2-5	few
TGTGCCATCATGCCTAGCGGGAGGGCAGGTACAGATACGCAGTATTTT	CAIMPSGRAGTDTQYF	TRBV10-3	TRBD2	TRBJ2-3	-
TGCGCATCGGTGAGGCCAGCGGGTATGAACACTGAAGCTTTCTTT	CASVRPAGMNTEAFF	TRBV6-1	-	TRBJ1-1	few
TGTGCCAGCACCTTAGGGCCAGGGAAAGTGCCCCTCCACTTT	CASTLGPGKVPLHF	TRBV7-2	-	TRBJ1-6	few
TGTGCCAGCAGCTTAGGCCTAGCGGGGGACTACGAGCAGTACTTC	CASSLGLAGDYEQYF	TRBV13	TRBD2	TRBJ2-7	many
TGTGCCAGCAGCCAAGACCCCAGCGGGAGCGGCAATGAGCAGTTCTTC	CASSQDPSGSGNEQFF	TRBV3-1	TRBD2	TRBJ2-1	-
TGTGCCAGAAAGCAGGTCCCCGGGTACAATGAGCAGTTCTTC	CARKQVPGYNEQFF	TRBV21-1	-	TRBJ2-1	-
TGTGCCAGCAACAACAGGGAAGGGACTGAAGCTTTCTTT	CASNNREGTEAFF	TRBV12-3/TRBV12-4	-	TRBJ1-1	-
TGCAGCACCGAGGGGGGGACTGAAGCTTTCTTT	CSTEGGTEAFF	TRBV29-1	-	TRBJ1-1	few
TGCAGTGCTAGTGACAACACGGGAAAGACCCAGTACTTC	CSASDNTGKTQYF	TRBV20-1	-	TRBJ2-5	few
TGCGCCAGCAGCTTGGAGGGGTCCAACACTGAAGCTTTCTTT	CASSLEGSNTEAFF	TRBV5-1	-	TRBJ1-1	-
TGCGCCAGCAGTGAGTTGGGACACAACCCGAATGTTGCCTATAATTCACCCCTCCACTTT	CASSELGHNPNVAYNSPLHF	TRBV10-2	-	TRBJ1-6	-
TGTGCCAGCTCGGGCCGGAGGCCACGGACCTACAATGAGCAGTTCTTC	CASSGRRPRTYNEQFF	TRBV12-3/TRBV12-4	-	TRBJ2-1	once
TGCGCCAGCAGCGCCGAGGGGTTTCGGAGTGAAAAACTGTTTTTT	CASSAEGFRSEKLFF	TRBV5-1	-	TRBJ1-4	many
TGCAGTGCTTCGACTAGCGCTGATACGCAGTATTTT	CSASTSADTQYF	TRBV20-1	TRBD2	TRBJ2-3	few
TGCAGCGTTGAAGGGAGGAGCTTTTGGGAGAACAATGAGCAGTTCTTC	CSVEGRSFWENNEQFF	TRBV29-1	-	TRBJ2-1	few
TGTGCCAGCAGTGAACTAGGGACTAGCGTCAATGAGCAGTTCTTC	CASSELGTSVNEQFF	TRBV6-4	TRBD2	TRBJ2-1	-
TGTGCCAGCAGCCCCCTAGGACAGGGGATCTACGAGCAGTACTTC	CASSPLGQGIYEQYF	TRBV5-8	TRBD1	TRBJ2-7	-
TGTGCCAGCAGCTTAGCGGTACTAGCGGGAGCGATAGATACGCAGTATTTT	CASSLAVLAGAIDTQYF	TRBV7-2	TRBD2	TRBJ2-3	few
TGTGCCAGCAGGGAAGTCGGGACAGGGGCCTACAATGAGCAGTTCTTC	CASREVGTGAYNEQFF	TRBV28	TRBD1	TRBJ2-1	few
TGTGCCAGCAGCCTATCAGGGGACGGGAAAGCCAAAAACATTCAGTACTTC	CASSLSGDGKAKNIQYF	TRBV5-5	-	TRBJ2-4	few
TGTGCCAGCAGTCCTATCAGGGGCGGTGGTTTGTCGGATACGCAGTATTTT	CASSPIRGGGLSDTQYF	TRBV25-1	-	TRBJ2-3	few